The 10 T cell receptor beta chains listed next were all sequenced from one sample in a study of identical twins (dated by TCRdb to about 2016). Library preparation was by 5' RACE. Sequencing was performed on an Illumina HiSeq 2000. Clones were called with MiXCR by TCRdb after fastp trimmed the public reads at Q25, and only in-frame beta chains were retained. Records with the same CDR3 protein are collapsed into one entry carrying the most frequent genes and DNA. The sample table lists some 600,000 distinct CDR3 sequences, under 8.5% of them with a count of one. About 1.5% of the sample is in the top ten clones. Another study also made use of these data, one on yellow fever vaccine responses in identical twins.

The sequencing input was PBMCs. These receptors were collected from a woman in her late teens or twenties in good health.

This rearrangement joins TRBV29-1 to TRBJ1-1; D remains ambiguous. This CDR3 region has 10 residues. Between the trimmed V and J ends, which lost 4 bases and 13 bases, there was a span of 13 bases. Germline CDR1 is SQVTM and CDR2 is ANQGSEA. DNA for the CDR3: TGCAGCGTTGGTGGGGATAAAGTTTTCTTT. Protein sequence: CSVGGDKVFF.

This clonotype was found a few times. This chain connects TRBV3-1 to TRBJ1-2; weak D call: TRBD1 (5 bases). This CDR3 is built from 14 residues. Between the trimmed V and J ends, which lost 1 base and 8 bases, there was a span of 14 bases. CDR1 and CDR2 from the germline V gene are LGHDT and YNNKEL (reference sequence). The CDR3 DNA is TGTGCCAGCAGCCAAGGGGAGGGGCGATTCGGCTACACCTTC. As protein: CASSQGEGRFGYTF.

The rearrangement joins TRBV29-1 to TRBJ1-1; D gene ambiguous. V was cut by 7 bases and J by 6 bases, with 15 bases left in between. The CDR3 length is 12 residues. Germline V lookup: CDR1 SQVTM, CDR2 ANQGSEA. The CDR3 region has the DNA TGCAGCGCTTCGGGCCCCGGACCTGAAGCTTTCTTT. The encoded protein is CSASGPGPEAFF.

The table lists this clonotype with a few counts. The rearrangement links TRBV3-1 to TRBJ1-2; 8 bases map to TRBD1. The trim removed 4 bases at V and 0 bases at J, leaving 4 bases unmatched. This CDR3 contains 15 residues. Germline CDR1 and CDR2: LGHDT and YNNKEL (reference sequence). This CDR3 reads CASSPGDRTNYGYTF. The CDR3, as DNA: TGTGCCAGCAGCCCAGGGGACAGGACTAACTATGGCTACACCTTC.

This clonotype occurred a few times. V and J are TRBV25-1 and TRBJ1-6; possible D gene TRBD1, 5 bases. Germline loops: CDR1 MGHDK, CDR2 SYGVNS. This CDR3 spans 14 amino acids. V was trimmed by 3 bases and J by 10 bases, leaving 13 bases between them. The CDR3 nucleotides read TGTGCCAGCAGTGACAGGGTGGTTTACTCACCCCTCCACTTT. As protein: CASSDRVVYSPLHF. The variable domain in full, with the rest retrieved from reference TRBV25-1 and TRBJ1-6, is EADIYQTPRYLVIGTGKKITLECSQTMGHDKMYWYQQDPGMELHLIHYSYGVNSTEKGDLSSESTVSRIRTEHFPLTLESARPSHTSQYLCASSDRVVYSPLHFGNGTRLTVT.

The chain is built from TRBV11-2 and TRBJ2-1; D remains unclear. This CDR3 contains 15 residues. Trimming took 5 bases from V and 2 from J, leaving 13 bases between them. Germline V lookup: CDR1 SGHAT, CDR2 FQNNGV. CDR3 loop: CASSPLRGPYNEQFF. The CDR3 nucleotides are TGTGCCAGCAGCCCCCTCCGAGGCCCCTACAATGAGCAGTTCTTC.

This sequence joins TRBV5-1 and TRBJ2-1; TRBD2 matches 14 bases. The CDR3 is 15 residues long. V was clipped by 6 bases and J by 7 bases; unmatched bases: 6. Germline V gives CDR1 SGHRS, CDR2 YFSETQ. For the CDR3, the DNA is TGCGCCAGCACGGGACTAGCGGGAGCAGAAAATGAGCAGTTCTTC. Its protein product is CASTGLAGAENEQFF. Drawing the rest from reference TRBV5-1 and TRBJ2-1, the complete variable domain is KAGVTQTPRYLIKTRGQQVTLSCSPISGHRSVSWYQQTPGQGLQFLFEYFSETQRNKGNFPGRFSGRQFSNSRSEMNVSTLELGDSALYLCASTGLAGAENEQFFGPGTRLTVL.

This rearrangement joins TRBV5-1 to TRBJ2-2; D gene unclear. Germline assignment: CDR1 SGHRS and CDR2 YFSETQ. The CDR3 loop spans 16 amino acids. Between the trimmed V and J ends, which lost 4 bases and 4 bases, there was a span of 17 bases. The CDR3: CASSASHFYGTGELFF. CDR3 nucleotide sequence: TGCGCCAGCAGCGCCTCCCACTTTTACGGCACCGGGGAGCTGTTTTTT.

The gene calls are TRBV29-1 and TRBJ1-1; D is ambiguous. CDR3 size: 14 residues. CDR1 and CDR2 (germline): SQVTM, ANQGSEA. V lost 7 bases to trimming and J lost 0 bases, with 15 bases between them. CDR3 sequence reads: CSGRKTMLNTEAFF. In DNA, the CDR3 is TGCAGCGGCCGAAAAACGATGCTGAACACTGAAGCTTTCTTT.

This chain links TRBV11-2 with TRBJ1-1; tentative D call: TRBD1 (5 bases). The CDR3 is made up of 15 amino acids. Between the trimmed V and J ends, which lost 8 bases and 4 bases, there was a span of 20 bases. CDR1 and CDR2 from the germline V gene are SGHAT and FQNNGV. The CDR3 loop reads CASGQGDLMSTEAFF. CDR3 DNA sequence: TGTGCCAGCGGGCAGGGCGACTTAATGAGCACTGAAGCTTTCTTT.